These 13 T cell receptor beta chains share one sample of origin, sequenced in a study of blood T cell repertoires in COVID-19. The repertoire was sequenced with immunoSEQ multiplex PCR; TCRdb's copy has only in-frame clones and lacks some. Of some 120,000 clones in the sample, 70% to 90% were seen once. Sequencing input: peripheral blood. The receptors were sampled from a woman aged 45-60 years with acute or convalescent COVID-19.

This clone was seen only a few times. CDR3 in amino acids: CASTREGASNQPQHF. CDR3 nucleotide sequence: TGTGCCAGCACCCGCGAGGGGGCGAGCAATCAGCCCCAGCATTTT. V and J are TRBV2 and TRBJ1-5; 7 positions agree with TRBD1. The CDR3 sequence is 15 residues long. With V trimmed by 7 bases and J by 1 base, 7 bases remained unmatched. Germline CDR1 reads SNHLY; CDR2 reads FYNNEI.

The rearrangement joins TRBV6-5 to TRBJ1-2, with 7 positions matching TRBD1. The CDR3 contains 13 residues. CDR1 and CDR2 (germline): MNHEY, SVGAGI. The V gene end was trimmed by 6 bases and the J gene end by 4 bases; junction bases not matched to a gene: 5. In DNA, the CDR3 is TGTGCCAGCAGGCCCAGGACAGGCTATGGCTACACCTTC. It specifies CASRPRTGYGYTF.

The sample holds one count of this clone. The chain links TRBV29-1 to TRBJ2-5, with 9 bases aligning to TRBD2. From germline, CDR1 is SQVTM and CDR2 ANQGSEA. V shed 7 bases and J 3 bases; nucleotides not matched to a gene: 12. The CDR3 covers 15 residues. Here the CDR3 DNA reads TGCAGCGGTGCTGCCCCTAGCGGGGCAAAAGAGACCCAGTACTTC. Protein: CSGAAPSGAKETQYF.

The chain recombines TRBV5-1 with TRBJ1-6; a weak D match, TRBD1 (6 bases). Trimming removed 1 base from V and 5 bases from J, with 10 bases in between. CDR1 SGHRS and CDR2 YFSETQ come from the germline V gene. The CDR3 runs to 15 residues. The CDR3 nucleotides read TGCGCCAGCAGCTTGCTGGGGGCCAATAATTCACCCCTCCACTTT. Its protein is CASSLLGANNSPLHF.

A few counts support this clone. The chain is built from TRBV30 and TRBJ2-3; 9 bases are shared with TRBD2. From germline, CDR1 is GTSNPN and CDR2 SVGIG (reference sequence). The CDR3 is 16 amino acids. J gave up 5 bases and V 1 base, and 10 bases lay outside the gene matches. The CDR3: CAWSGVAGASRDTQYF. DNA of the CDR3: TGTGCCTGGAGTGGGGTAGCGGGAGCGTCGAGAGATACGCAGTATTTT.

The chain has TRBV5-4 and TRBJ1-2; D perhaps matches TRBD1 (6 bases). The V and J ends lost 4 bases and 2 bases respectively, with 15 bases between them. Germline V gene data show CDR1 as SGHNT and CDR2 as YYREEE (reference sequence). There are 15 residues in the CDR3. The CDR3 spells CASSPERQANYGYTF. As DNA, the CDR3 is TGTGCCAGCAGCCCGGAACGACAGGCAAACTATGGCTACACCTTC.

The J gene is TRBJ1-2, the V gene TRBV20-1; D uncertain. V shed 3 bases and J shed 6 bases, with 14 bases lying between them. Germline CDR1 reads DFQATT; CDR2 reads SNEGSKA (reference sequence). The CDR3 runs 13 residues. The CDR3 nucleotides are TGCAGTGCTAGTGACGAGGGCTCGGATGGCTACACCTTC. Translated: CSASDEGSDGYTF.

The chain combines TRBV2 with TRBJ1-4; D is undetermined. CDR1 and CDR2 from the germline V gene are SNHLY and FYNNEI. Trimming took off 6 bases at V and 1 base at J, with 15 bases between the two ends. The CDR3 loop spans 16 amino acids. The DNA for the CDR3 is TGTGCCAGCAGGTTGGAGCTGATACGAACTAATGAAAAACTGTTTTTT. Its protein product is CASRLELIRTNEKLFF.

Here the CDR3 DNA reads TGTGCCAGCTCGATGGACAAGAACACTGAAGCTTTCTTT. Translation gives CASSMDKNTEAFF. The genes are TRBV18 and TRBJ1-1, with a tentative D call TRBD1 (5 bases). V lost 6 bases and J lost 1, with 9 bases in between. CDR3 length equals 13 residues. Germline CDR1 and CDR2: KGHSH and LQKENI. The full variable domain, completed using reference TRBV18 and TRBJ1-1, is NAGVMQNPRHLVRRRGQEARLRCSPMKGHSHVYWYRQLPEEGLKFMVYLQKENIIDESGMPKERFSAEFPKEGPSILRIQQVVRGDSAAYFCASSMDKNTEAFFGQGTRLTVV.

The V gene is TRBV9, the J gene TRBJ1-2, with 8 bases aligning to TRBD1. V lost 7 bases, J lost 2 bases, and 4 bases stayed unmatched. Germline assignment: CDR1 SGDLS and CDR2 YYNGEE. CDR3 size: 13 residues. Here the CDR3 reads CASGTGANYGYTF. Here the CDR3 DNA reads TGTGCCAGCGGGACAGGAGCGAACTATGGCTACACCTTC. Looking up the rest from reference TRBV9 and TRBJ1-2 gives the full variable domain: DSGVTQTPKHLITATGQRVTLRCSPRSGDLSVYWYQQSLDQGLQFLIQYYNGEERAKGNILERFSAQQFPDLHSELNLSSLELGDSALYFCASGTGANYGYTFGSGTRLTVV.

The gene calls are TRBV28 and TRBJ2-7; 12 bases are a match to TRBD2. The CDR3 is 17 residues long. The ends lost 2 bases at V and 1 base at J; junction bases unmatched: 6. The germline V gene encodes CDR1 MDHEN and CDR2 SYDVKM. The CDR3 sequence: CASSLRGLAGGSYEQYF. CDR3 bases: TGTGCCAGCAGTTTACGGGGACTAGCGGGCGGGTCCTACGAGCAGTACTTC.

This rearrangement joins TRBV4-1 to TRBJ1-2, with no clear D. V dropped 3 bases and J dropped 1 base, with 12 bases sitting between them. This CDR3 spans 15 amino acids. The V gene's germline CDR1 is MGHRA and CDR2 YSYEKL. The CDR3 sequence: CASSHPPGFNYGYTF. In DNA form, the CDR3 reads TGCGCCAGCAGCCACCCCCCCGGGTTTAACTATGGCTACACCTTC.

The chain carries TRBV11-2 and TRBJ2-6; D may be TRBD1 (6 bases). V dropped 5 bases and J dropped 1 base, with 15 bases sitting between them. The length of the CDR3 is 17 residues. Germline CDR1 SGHAT, CDR2 FQNNGV. CDR3 region: CASSPTTGISGANVLTF. The DNA of the CDR3 is TGTGCCAGCAGCCCTACAACAGGGATATCTGGGGCCAACGTCCTGACTTTC.